Listed below are T cell receptor beta chains from one sample, sequenced in a study of blood T cells in healthy people across ages. TCRdb analysed the 5' RACE reads with MiXCR anew, one entry per CDR3 protein. Of about 800,000 distinct CDR3 sequences listed, 20% to 25% are singletons. This sample was also put to use in a study of T cells of mothers and their children.

The source material was blood. Every receptor here comes from a boy aged 10-17 years in good health. The CDR3 runs from the conserved cysteine through the conserved F or W.

j_gene,v_gene,CDR3aa
TRBJ2-5,TRBV6-2/TRBV6-3,CASSSGPRGRQETQYF
TRBJ2-5,TRBV4-2,CASSQVTRLETQYF
TRBJ2-7,TRBV27,CASSLSGLLAGHTYEQYF
TRBJ1-2,TRBV28,CASSLSRQGRNGYTF
TRBJ2-7,TRBV6-5,CASSAGAGVLYF
TRBJ1-1,TRBV5-1,CASSPRTVGISTEAFF
TRBJ2-1,TRBV29-1,CSVTPRGLADNEQFF
TRBJ1-2,TRBV9,CASQKGAGYGYTF
TRBJ2-5,TRBV7-6,CAGTRAGGPETQYF
.,TRBV20-1,CSARLRLINLSYEQYF
.,TRBV29-1,CSDLGTGRDEQYF
TRBJ2-7,TRBV27,CASSSGFLGDEQYF
TRBJ2-3,TRBV7-2,CASSLVQGADTQYF
TRBJ2-3,TRBV7-6,CASSPGGGLPTDTQYF
TRBJ2-7,TRBV6-2/TRBV6-3,CASTLAGGAYHEQYF
.,TRBV25-1,CASSRMGFEQYF
TRBJ2-5,TRBV12-3/TRBV12-4,CASSLNSGGSGETQYF
TRBJ1-4,TRBV25-1,CASRGTQGLKGEKLFF
TRBJ2-3,TRBV5-1,CASSRAATDTQYF
TRBJ1-1,TRBV19,CASSIEGNTEAFF
TRBJ1-2,TRBV20-1,CSARDQPAYGYTF
TRBJ2-3,TRBV7-2,CASSLVTGTDTQYF
TRBJ2-3,TRBV4-1,CASSLAPVANTDTQYF
.,TRBV6-1,CASRRGLPPAGGPVEQFF
TRBJ1-2,TRBV6-2/TRBV6-3,CASSPRDRSAPSYNYGYTF
TRBJ2-3,TRBV5-1,CASSSWLGADTQYF
TRBJ1-3,TRBV20-1,CSAPHMPGNTIYF
TRBJ2-3,TRBV28,CASSFRGFTDTQYF
TRBJ2-2,TRBV24-1,CATSDSGELLEGRNTGELFF
TRBJ2-2,TRBV30,CAWSLGGGNTGELFF
TRBJ2-6,TRBV7-9,CASRGPLRSSGANVLTF
.,TRBV7-8,CASSPWTGEAYEQYF
.,TRBV11-2,CASSLFTGGGSPPGSYEQYF
TRBJ2-3,TRBV9,CASSVATGGTDTQYF
TRBJ2-4,TRBV11-2,CASSVRAPSPIAKNIQYF
TRBJ2-5,TRBV20-1,CSASTSSETQYF
TRBJ2-1,TRBV30,CAWGVGRGDYNEQFF
TRBJ2-3,TRBV24-1,CATSDPRGSDTQYF
TRBJ2-3,TRBV7-2,CASSFFDTQYF
TRBJ1-2,TRBV6-2/TRBV6-3,CASSPIGGGGHGYTF
TRBJ2-1,TRBV12-3/TRBV12-4,CASSFAQGSYNEQFF
TRBJ1-1,TRBV6-5,CASSYSGDDRSSAFF
TRBJ2-7,TRBV28,CASSLYLGYEQCF
TRBJ2-7,TRBV4-2,CASSQADRDSYEQYF